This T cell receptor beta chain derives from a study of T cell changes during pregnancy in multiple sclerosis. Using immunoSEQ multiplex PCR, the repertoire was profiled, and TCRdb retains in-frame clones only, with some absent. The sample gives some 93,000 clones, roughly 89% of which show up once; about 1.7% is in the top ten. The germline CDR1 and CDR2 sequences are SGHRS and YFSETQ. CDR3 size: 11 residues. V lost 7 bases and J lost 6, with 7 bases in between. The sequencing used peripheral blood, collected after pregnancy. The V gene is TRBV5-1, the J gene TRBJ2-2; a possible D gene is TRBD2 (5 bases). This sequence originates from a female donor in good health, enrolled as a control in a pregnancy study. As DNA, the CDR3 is TGCGCCAGCCGGACTTCCGGGGAGCTGTTTTTT. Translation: CASRTSGELFF.